This TCR beta chain is from a study of blood T cell repertoires in COVID-19. Study overall: Sites across the United States, Italy and Spain contributed samples from acute and convalescent COVID-19. In each case, the material was cDNA or gDNA derived from T cells, B-cell-depleted T cells, or PBMCs.

Original data processing: Amplification from reference gene primers served as the basis for estimated nucleated cell counts. Sequencing used immunoSEQ multiplex PCR; TCRdb keeps in-frame clones, though not all of them. Clone size and V and J calls were adopted from that table, with D and trimming inferred from the DNA. This sample has some 66,000 clones, with roughly nine tenths found just once. Germline CDR1 and CDR2: LNHDA and SQIVND (reference sequence). The CDR3 is made up of 15 amino acids. V was clipped by 3 bases and J by 0 bases, with 8 bases between them. The receptor comes from a human donor in a cohort sampled during active COVID-19. J is TRBJ2-2 and V is TRBV19, with a tentative D call TRBD2 (5 bases). The sample consisted of peripheral blood. The CDR3 here is CASSISSTNTGELFF. CDR3 nucleotide sequence: TGTGCCAGTAGTATCTCTAGCACGAACACCGGGGAGCTGTTTTTT.